This T cell receptor (beta chain) is from a study of beta chain features in type 1 diabetes. Notes on this clone: No antigen is known for it.

Study observations and caveats: In all four CD4+ subsets, TCRB CDR3 length was significantly, moderately reduced in type 1 diabetes.

Expressed TCRB transcripts were sequenced because the entire RNA isolate underwent reverse transcription. The study sequenced naive, central memory and regulatory T cell samples to an average of around 3.5 million reads. Repertoires were generated with immunoSEQ multiplex PCR, while TCRdb's copy carries only in-frame clones and drops some. The sample yields some 290,000 clones, approximately 25% seen once. Germline assignment: CDR1 SGHRS and CDR2 YFSETQ. The CDR3 runs to 12 residues. V dropped 4 bases and J dropped 5 bases, with 9 bases sitting between them. Every donor provided one heparinised blood draw, which averaged about 116 mL.

The chain carries TRBV5-1 and TRBJ2-5; the D gene is possibly TRBD2 (6 bases). The material sequenced was naive CD4+ T cells from blood. This TCR derives from a woman aged 25 to 39 with type 1 diabetes. Here the CDR3 DNA reads TGCGCCAGCAGCCTAGGGAGGGAGACCCAGTACTTC. Its protein is CASSLGRETQYF.